Following are 28 T cell receptor beta chains from one sample sequenced in a study of blood T cell repertoires in COVID-19. Measured with immunoSEQ multiplex PCR; TCRdb has only the in-frame clones, and not every one. Seen here are some 120,000 clones, roughly four fifths observed once, and the top ten hold about a sixth. Sequenced input: PBMCs or T cells enriched from blood (not recorded which). These receptors were taken from a man aged 25-45 years who had recovered from COVID-19.

This chain connects TRBV9 to TRBJ2-1; 10 bases match TRBD2. This CDR3 region has 15 residues. V was pared by 2 bases and J by 7 bases, with 6 bases of the junction left unmatched. The germline V gene encodes CDR1 SGDLS and CDR2 YYNGEE. This CDR3 reads CASSVTQREGNEQFF. CDR3 DNA: TGTGCCAGCAGCGTTACCCAGCGGGAGGGGAATGAGCAGTTCTTC.

This sequence joins TRBV11-2 and TRBJ1-4, with D perhaps TRBD1 (6 bases). Trimming cost V 2 bases and J 7 bases, with 11 bases left between them. CDR3 length: 14 residues. The germline V gene encodes CDR1 SGHAT and CDR2 FQNNGV. The CDR3 is CASSLQGLSEKLFF. The CDR3, as DNA: TGTGCCAGCAGCTTACAGGGGCTTAGTGAAAAACTGTTTTTT.

Here the CDR3 reads CASSRGGGNQPQHF. The CDR3 DNA is TGTGCCAGCAGCCGGGGTGGGGGCAATCAGCCCCAGCATTTT. The rearrangement uses TRBV6-5 and TRBJ1-5; D call uncertain. Trimming shortened V by 6 bases and J by 2 bases, and 11 bases separated the two germline ends. This CDR3 region has 14 residues. Germline V lookup: CDR1 MNHEY, CDR2 SVGAGI.

This clone appeared a few times. The chain carries TRBV19 and TRBJ1-1; tentative D call: TRBD1 (6 bases). Germline V gene data show CDR1 as LNHDA and CDR2 as SQIVND (reference sequence). V was pared by 6 bases and J by 3 bases, with 8 bases between. The CDR3 sequence is 12 residues long. The CDR3 DNA is TGTGCCAGTAGAGCAGGGGACACTGAAGCTTTCTTT. It yields the protein CASRAGDTEAFF.

This rearrangement joins TRBV9 to TRBJ1-2, with D perhaps TRBD1 (6 bases). Germline V gene sequence: CDR1 SGDLS, CDR2 YYNGEE. V lost 4 bases, J lost 0 bases, and 16 bases lay in between. CDR3 length: 16 amino acids. The CDR3 sequence is CASSPQGGGPNYGYTF. The CDR3 DNA reads as TGTGCCAGCAGCCCCCAGGGCGGGGGGCCTAACTATGGCTACACCTTC.

This clone showed up just once. The chain carries TRBV7-2 and TRBJ2-2; D is perhaps TRBD1 (6 bases). Trimming left V 6 bases short and J 4 bases short, with 15 bases between. From germline, CDR1 is SGHTA and CDR2 FQGNSA. This CDR3 comprises 15 residues. This chain's CDR3 is CASRPDRFSTGELFF. Here the CDR3 DNA reads TGTGCCAGCAGACCTGACAGGTTCTCCACCGGGGAGCTGTTTTTT. The variable domain in full, completed from reference TRBV7-2 and TRBJ2-2, reads GAGVSQSPSNKVTEKGKDVELRCDPISGHTALYWYRQSLGQGLEFLIYFQGNSAPDKSGLPSDRFSAERTGGSVSTLTIQRTQQEDSAVYLCASRPDRFSTGELFFGEGSRLTVL.

The J gene is TRBJ1-1, the V gene TRBV28; no clear D. CDR1 is MDHEN, CDR2 SYDVKM, per germline. The CDR3 runs to 14 residues. V lost 3 bases, J lost 5 bases, and 13 bases lay in between. CDR3 amino acids: CASSFEGSVTEAFF. The CDR3 DNA reads TGTGCCAGCAGTTTCGAGGGTAGTGTGACTGAAGCTTTCTTT.

In this sample, this clone turned up once. The J gene is TRBJ1-2, the V gene TRBV6-5; D is unresolved. Trimming stripped 0 bases from V and 2 bases from J, with 10 bases between. Germline V gene sequence: CDR1 MNHEY, CDR2 SVGAGI. The CDR3 contains 15 residues. The CDR3 DNA is TGTGCCAGCAGTTACTCCGTTGACAAGAACTATGGCTACACCTTC. Translated: CASSYSVDKNYGYTF.

This clone was found a few times. The chain uses TRBV12-5 and TRBJ1-5; D remains unclear. Germline lookup yields CDR1 LGHNT and CDR2 FRNRAP. There are 15 residues in the CDR3. Between the trimmed V and J ends, which lost 0 bases and 6 bases, there was a span of 12 bases. CDR3 bases: TGTGCTAGTGGTTTGGTAGTGAAGTCCAGTCAGCCCCAGCATTTT. Its translation is CASGLVVKSSQPQHF.

V and J are TRBV24-1 and TRBJ1-5; tentatively, D is TRBD1 (5 bases). The germline CDR1 and CDR2 sequences are KGHDR and SFDVKD. V lost 6 bases and J 6 bases, leaving 17 bases between the germline ends. The CDR3 has 15 amino acids. CDR3 DNA: TGTGCCACCAGTCCGACGCAGGGAACGGGTCAGCCCCAGCATTTT. Translation: CATSPTQGTGQPQHF.

The CDR3 DNA is TGTGCCAGCAGCGTAGAAGTGGGGGGTGGAAACACCATATATTTT. As protein: CASSVEVGGGNTIYF. The J gene is TRBJ1-3, the V gene TRBV9; maybe TRBD1 (5 bases). Trimming took 0 bases from V and 3 from J, leaving 10 bases between them. CDR3 length: 15 amino acids. Germline V lookup: CDR1 SGDLS, CDR2 YYNGEE.

This clone was seen a single time. The chain recombines TRBV18 with TRBJ2-5; D is undetermined. This CDR3 region has 12 residues. The germline V and J ends were trimmed by 4 bases and 2 bases, with 5 bases remaining between them. Germline-derived CDR1 and CDR2 are KGHSH and LQKENI. The CDR3 loop reads CASSLLQETQYF. The CDR3 DNA follows: TGTGCCAGCTCACTCCTACAAGAGACCCAGTACTTC. Together with reference TRBV18 and TRBJ2-5, the CDR3 gives the full variable domain: NAGVMQNPRHLVRRRGQEARLRCSPMKGHSHVYWYRQLPEEGLKFMVYLQKENIIDESGMPKERFSAEFPKEGPSILRIQQVVRGDSAAYFCASSLLQETQYFGPGTRLLVL.

The CDR3 here is CSVATRRSYEQYF. In nucleotides, the CDR3 is TGCAGCGTTGCGACTAGAAGATCCTACGAGCAGTACTTC. This chain uses TRBV29-1 with TRBJ2-7; D perhaps matches TRBD2 (6 bases). Trimming removed 4 bases at V and 1 base at J, with 11 bases between. The length of the CDR3 is 13 residues. Per germline, CDR1 SQVTM and CDR2 ANQGSEA.

This chain connects TRBV27 to TRBJ2-5, with 11 nucleotides matching TRBD1. Looked up from germline, CDR1 is MNHEY and CDR2 is SMNVEV (reference sequence). This CDR3 contains 15 residues. The trim removed 5 bases at V and 5 bases at J, leaving 7 bases unmatched. DNA for the CDR3: TGTGCCAGCAGTATCGGACAGGGGGCACGGGAGACCCAGTACTTC. It is translated as CASSIGQGARETQYF.

The V call is TRBV6-5, the J call TRBJ1-2; 8 bases are a match to TRBD1. Per the germline V gene, CDR1 is MNHEY and CDR2 is SVGAGI. The CDR3 has 12 residues. Losses at the gene ends were 8 bases for V and 4 bases for J; bases not matched to a gene: 3. CDR3 in amino acids: CASSGQGYGYTF. CDR3 DNA sequence: TGTGCCAGCTCAGGACAGGGCTATGGCTACACCTTC.

The V and J genes are TRBV19 and TRBJ1-4, with D unclear. The germline V gene encodes CDR1 LNHDA and CDR2 SQIVND (reference sequence). The CDR3 is 14 amino acids. Trimming stripped 11 bases from V and 7 bases from J, with 20 bases between. CDR3 region: CAVRPQNSAEKLFF. For the CDR3, the DNA is TGTGCCGTCCGTCCACAGAACTCGGCTGAAAAACTGTTTTTT.

The J gene is TRBJ1-2, the V gene TRBV2, with a weak D call TRBD1 (6 bases). The CDR3 sequence is 14 residues long. Germline CDR1 SNHLY, CDR2 FYNNEI. CDR3 nucleotide sequence: TGTGCTAAAGAGGGGGACGCAAGCCCCCGGGGCTACACCTTC. Translation gives CAKEGDASPRGYTF.

The rearrangement joins TRBV30 to TRBJ1-5; D is uncertain. V lost 7 bases, J lost 8 bases, and 21 bases lay in between. Germline V gene data show CDR1 as GTSNPN and CDR2 as SVGIG (reference sequence). CDR3 length equals 14 residues. The CDR3 region is CAFADLGSLKPQHF. The DNA for the CDR3 is TGTGCCTTCGCGGACTTAGGTTCGTTAAAGCCCCAGCATTTT. Based on the CDR3 plus reference TRBV30 and TRBJ1-5, the full variable domain is SQTIHQWPATLVQPVGSPLSLECTVEGTSNPNLYWYRQAAGRGLQLLFYSVGIGQISSEVPQNLSASRPQDRQFILSSKKLLLSDSGFYLCAFADLGSLKPQHFGDGTRLSIL.

The chain joins TRBV25-1 to TRBJ1-6; a weak D match, TRBD1 (6 bases). With 7 bases removed from V and 2 bases from J, the gap between germline ends came to 6 bases. CDR3 length equals 13 residues. Germline V CDR1 and CDR2: MGHDK, SYGVNS. The CDR3 DNA is TGTGCCAGCACAGGGGCCTATAATTCACCCCTCCACTTT. It specifies CASTGAYNSPLHF.

This chain links TRBV2 with TRBJ1-6, with 8 bases that match TRBD1. The CDR3 extends over 15 amino acids. Trimming at V came to 4 bases and at J to 5 bases, leaving 4 bases not matched to a gene. Germline-derived CDR1 and CDR2 are SNHLY and FYNNEI. The CDR3 is CASSGQGPNNSPLHF. As DNA, the CDR3 is TGTGCCAGCAGTGGACAGGGGCCGAATAATTCACCCCTCCACTTT.

The chain uses TRBV19 and TRBJ2-2; D unclear. V lost 3 bases and J lost 7, with 6 bases in between. Germline CDR1 LNHDA, CDR2 SQIVND (reference sequence). This CDR3 comprises 12 residues. The CDR3 spells CASSIPYGELFF. The CDR3 DNA reads TGTGCCAGTAGTATCCCCTACGGGGAGCTGTTTTTT.

The sample holds a few counts of this clone. V usage is TRBV3-1 (or the pseudogene TRBV3-2) and J usage is TRBJ1-6; D not resolved. The CDR3 is 18 residues long. With 0 bases removed from V and 7 bases from J, the gap between germline ends came to 19 bases. Looked up from germline, CDR1 is LGHDT and CDR2 is YNNKEL (reference sequence). CDR3 in amino acids: CASSQDLLMASFNSPLHF. CDR3 in DNA: TGTGCCAGCAGCCAAGATCTTCTTATGGCTTCCTTCAATTCACCCCTCCACTTT.

J is TRBJ1-1 and V is TRBV5-6; a possible D gene is TRBD1 (5 bases). This CDR3 is 15 amino acids long. The V end was cut by 3 bases, the J end by 4 bases, with 16 bases between. CDR1 and CDR2 (germline): SGHDT, YYEEEE. CDR3 coding DNA: TGTGCCAGCAGCTCGCGACGGGGGTTGGGCACTGAAGCTTTCTTT. Translated, it gives CASSSRRGLGTEAFF.

This clone was counted between two and nine times. The chain carries TRBV6-5 and TRBJ1-2; the D gene is possibly TRBD1 (5 bases). Between the trimmed V and J ends, which lost 2 bases and 8 bases, there was a span of 6 bases. The CDR3 is 11 amino acids. Germline assignment: CDR1 MNHEY and CDR2 SVGAGI. The CDR3 region has the DNA TGTGCCAGCAGTTACCAGGGAGGCTACACCTTC. Amino acids: CASSYQGGYTF.

The chain carries TRBV9 and TRBJ2-2, with D possibly TRBD1 on 6 matching bases. This CDR3 region has 16 residues. V lost 0 bases and J 5 bases, leaving 14 bases between the germline ends. Germline lookup yields CDR1 SGDLS and CDR2 YYNGEE. The DNA of the CDR3 is TGTGCCAGCAGCGTAGGGTCTGGACAGTCTACCGGGGAGCTGTTTTTT. Encoded protein: CASSVGSGQSTGELFF.

As for this clone: Other nucleotide sequences from this sample produce the same CDR3. The chain is built from TRBV6-5 and TRBJ1-5; possible D gene TRBD1, 5 bases. CDR1 MNHEY and CDR2 SVGAGI come from the germline V gene. Trimming shortened V by 6 bases and J by 0 bases, and 9 bases separated the two germline ends. The CDR3 spans 14 residues. Written as DNA, the CDR3 is TGTGCCAGCAGAGACAGCTATAGCAATCAGCCCCAGCATTTT. Translation gives CASRDSYSNQPQHF.

The V gene is TRBV6-6, the J gene TRBJ2-2; 8 nucleotides match TRBD2. Germline trimming cut 2 bases from V and 4 bases from J; bases unmatched to any gene: 3. Germline V gene lookup returns CDR1 MNHNY and CDR2 SVGAGI (reference sequence). This CDR3 is built from 15 residues. CDR3 sequence reads: CASSYELAVTGELFF. CDR3 sequence (DNA): TGTGCCAGCAGTTACGAACTAGCGGTCACCGGGGAGCTGTTTTTT.

This rearrangement joins TRBV5-1 to TRBJ1-1; 12 nucleotides match TRBD1. With 4 bases clipped from V and 11 bases from J, the junction kept 12 bases outside the gene matches. From germline, CDR1 is SGHRS and CDR2 YFSETQ. The CDR3 extends over 15 amino acids. CDR3 protein: CASSMDRDRGLRAFF. For the CDR3, the DNA is TGCGCCAGCAGCATGGACCGGGACAGGGGGCTTCGGGCTTTCTTT.